One sample yielded the 20 T cell receptor beta chains listed below, sequenced in a study of T cells in Graves' hyperthyroidism and ophthalmopathy. TCR beta CDR3 sequences were amplified from RNA transcripts. Carried out on the TCR CDR3, a first-round RT-PCR used the HTBI primer set. TCRdb called the multiplex PCR reads again in MiXCR, with one record for every CDR3 protein. The sample lists 560,000 or so distinct CDR3 sequences, just over 45% occurring once. Sequencing was performed on peripheral blood or thyroid tissue (not recorded which). The receptors shown here come from a woman aged 18-29 years with Graves' hyperthyroidism.

V gene TRBV7-8 combines with J gene TRBJ1-2, with D possibly TRBD1 on 5 matching bases. The CDR3 has 13 amino acids. The V gene's germline CDR1 is SGHVS and CDR2 FQNEAQ. Trimming removed 6 bases from V and 1 base from J, with 9 bases in between. This chain's CDR3 is CASREDNNYGYTF. The CDR3 bases are TGTGCCAGCAGAGAGGACAATAACTATGGCTACACCTTC.

V usage is TRBV7-2 and J usage is TRBJ2-5; perhaps TRBD2 as D (5 bases). Germline V CDR1 and CDR2: SGHTA, FQGNSA. Trimming took 7 bases from V and 2 from J, leaving 11 bases between them. The CDR3 has 13 amino acids. The CDR3 is CASTQPGQETQYF. The CDR3 nucleotides read TGTGCCAGCACCCAACCGGGACAAGAGACCCAGTACTTC.

The rearrangement joins TRBV7-2 to TRBJ2-6, with 16 bases lining up with TRBD2. CDR1 is SGHTA, CDR2 FQGNSA, per germline. V lost 5 bases and J lost 4; bases outside the gene matches: 8. The length of the CDR3 is 19 residues. CDR3 protein: CASSLGTSGRAGGANVLTF. In nucleotides, the CDR3 is TGTGCCAGCAGCCTGGGGACTAGCGGGAGGGCCGGCGGGGCCAACGTCCTGACTTTC.

This chain joins TRBV25-1 and TRBJ1-2, with no clear D. This CDR3 contains 14 residues. Deletions cut 6 bases from V and 4 bases from J, with 15 bases between. CDR1 and CDR2 from the germline V gene are MGHDK and SYGVNS. This chain's CDR3 is CASRTEGSPYGYTF. As DNA, the CDR3 is TGTGCCAGCAGGACTGAGGGATCACCCTATGGCTACACCTTC.

The rearrangement joins TRBV29-1 to TRBJ2-7; D possibly corresponds to TRBD1 (6 bases). Germline CDR1 reads SQVTM; CDR2 reads ANQGSEA. Trimming removed 3 bases from V and 0 bases from J, with 9 bases in between. The CDR3 is 13 residues long. The CDR3 spells CSVDGTISYEQYF. The CDR3 DNA reads as TGCAGCGTTGATGGGACAATCTCCTACGAGCAGTACTTC.

This clonotype was seen a single time. V and J are TRBV24-1 and TRBJ1-2, with TRBD1 matching 7 bases. The CDR3 has 13 amino acids. V lost 7 bases and J lost 5; bases outside the gene matches: 6. CDR1 is KGHDR, CDR2 SFDVKD, per germline. CDR3 loop: CATSLVTGYGYTF. As DNA, the CDR3 is TGTGCCACCAGCTTGGTGACAGGGTATGGCTACACCTTC.

The chain has TRBV15 and TRBJ1-4; a possible D gene is TRBD1 (5 bases). Germline CDR1 LNHNV, CDR2 YYDKDF (reference sequence). The CDR3 length is 17 residues. Trimming stripped 3 bases from V and 0 bases from J, with 14 bases between. As DNA, the CDR3 is TGTGCCACCAGCAGCGGGGACTTTCGGGCAACTAATGAAAAACTGTTTTTT. Its protein product is CATSSGDFRATNEKLFF.

The genes are TRBV29-1 and TRBJ2-2; D possibly matches TRBD1 or TRBD2 (6 bases each). V was cut by 6 bases and J by 6 bases, with 17 bases left in between. CDR1 and CDR2 (germline): SQVTM, ANQGSEA. The CDR3 covers 14 residues. CDR3 in amino acids: CSVRPRGQAGELFF. CDR3 DNA sequence: TGCAGCGTGAGACCCCGGGGGCAAGCCGGGGAGCTGTTTTTT.

CDR3 loop: CAISESGQGGDTQYF. CDR3 DNA sequence: TGTGCCATCAGTGAGTCGGGACAGGGGGGAGATACGCAGTATTTT. The chain joins TRBV10-3 to TRBJ2-3; 11 nucleotides line up with TRBD1. The V segment lost 0 bases and the J segment 5 bases; nucleotides outside the gene matches: 1. The V gene's germline CDR1 is ENHRY and CDR2 SYGVKD. The CDR3 has 15 residues.

There are many counts of this clonotype. The chain couples TRBV29-1 to TRBJ1-2; TRBD1 might be the D (5 bases). CDR1 and CDR2 from the germline V gene are SQVTM and ANQGSEA. Trimming pared 6 bases from V and 8 bases from J, leaving 22 bases between. The CDR3 spans 14 residues. For the CDR3, the DNA is TGCAGCGTGCAGAGGGTGGGGGACCTTGACGGCTACACCTTC. Its translation: CSVQRVGDLDGYTF. The variable domain in full, with the rest retrieved from reference TRBV29-1 and TRBJ1-2, is SAVISQKPSRDICQRGTSLTIQCQVDSQVTMMFWYRQQPGQSLTLIATANQGSEATYESGFVIDKFPISRPNLTFSTLTVSNMSPEDSSIYLCSVQRVGDLDGYTFGSGTRLTVV.

At least ten counts were recorded for this clonotype. The chain links TRBV7-9 to TRBJ1-2, with a weak D call TRBD1 (5 bases). Trimming took off 5 bases at V and 0 bases at J, with 13 bases between the two ends. The germline V gene has CDR1 SEHNR and CDR2 FQNEAQ (reference sequence). This CDR3 is built from 15 residues. This chain's CDR3 is CASSGATTTNYGYTF. In DNA form, the CDR3 reads TGTGCCAGCAGCGGGGCGACAACAACTAACTATGGCTACACCTTC.

In this sample, this clonotype turned up a few times. The chain combines TRBV14 with TRBJ2-5; the D call may be TRBD1 or TRBD2 (5 bases each). The CDR3 is 17 amino acids. Trimming left V 0 bases short and J 5 bases short, with 19 bases between. Per germline, CDR1 SGHDN and CDR2 FVKESK. CDR3 protein: CASSQDRARNEGETQYF. CDR3 sequence (DNA): TGTGCCAGCAGCCAAGATCGGGCCCGTAACGAGGGGGAGACCCAGTACTTC.

The genes are TRBV7-3 and TRBJ2-3, with TRBD2 matching 10 bases. This CDR3 region has 16 residues. Germline V CDR1 and CDR2: SGHTA, FQGTGA. The V gene end was trimmed by 5 bases and the J gene end by 1 base; junction bases not matched to a gene: 6. The CDR3 protein is CASSRKREGRTDTQYF. Here the CDR3 DNA reads TGTGCCAGCAGCCGAAAGCGGGAGGGCCGCACAGATACGCAGTATTTT.

This clonotype was detected once. The V and J genes are TRBV25-1 and TRBJ2-3, with a possible D match to TRBD1 (5 bases). Germline V gives CDR1 MGHDK, CDR2 SYGVNS. The V gene lost 6 bases and the J gene lost 2 bases, with 15 bases spanning the gap. This CDR3 is built from 15 residues. Here the CDR3 DNA reads TGTGCCAGCAGGACAGAATCCGACGTCACAGATACGCAGTATTTT. It codes for CASRTESDVTDTQYF.

Notes on this clonotype: The junction differs from germline at one of its ends, possibly a read error. V and J are TRBV7-9 and TRBJ1-2; 7 positions agree with TRBD1. The CDR3 runs to 13 residues. CDR1 is SEHNR and CDR2 is FQNEAQ in the germline V gene (reference sequence). The CDR3 loop is CASSGTDTYGYAF. The CDR3 DNA sequence: TGTGCCAGCAGTGGGACAGACACCTATGGCTACGCCTTC. The entire variable domain, with the rest obtained from reference TRBV7-9 and TRBJ1-2, is as follows: DTGVSQNPRHKITKRGQNVTFRCDPISEHNRLYWYRQTLGQGPEFLTYFQNEAQLEKSRLLSDRFSAERPKGSFSTLEIQRTEQGDSAMYLCASSGTDTYGYAFGSGTRLTVV.

This clonotype was detected many times. The J gene is TRBJ1-1, the V gene TRBV2; D not certain. V was shortened by 3 bases and J by 1 base, with 6 bases between the two germline ends. CDR1 is SNHLY, CDR2 FYNNEI, per germline. The CDR3 extends over 13 amino acids. This CDR3 is CASSDRPNTEAFF. CDR3 nucleotide sequence: TGTGCCAGCAGTGACAGGCCGAACACTGAAGCTTTCTTT.

There are many counts of this clonotype. The J gene is TRBJ1-1, the V gene TRBV7-9; TRBD1 might be the D (6 bases). The CDR3 is 14 amino acids. Germline V gives CDR1 SEHNR, CDR2 FQNEAQ (reference sequence). Deletions cut 1 base from V and 4 bases from J, with 10 bases between. CDR3 region: CASSLGTVSTEAFF. The CDR3 DNA follows: TGTGCCAGCAGCTTAGGGACAGTGTCCACTGAAGCTTTCTTT.

This clonotype was found once. This sequence joins TRBV7-2 and TRBJ1-5; 7 positions agree with TRBD1. This CDR3 is built from 15 residues. V dropped 8 bases and J dropped 5; count of bases not matched to a gene: 12. The germline CDR1 and CDR2 sequences are SGHTA and FQGNSA. The CDR3 region has the DNA TGTGCCAGCTCACCCGGGACAGCCTTGGATCAGCCCCAGCATTTT. Translating gives CASSPGTALDQPQHF.

This clonotype showed up many times. The V gene is TRBV7-6, the J gene TRBJ2-6; D tentatively fits TRBD1 or TRBD2 (5 bases each). CDR3 size: 16 residues. V dropped 5 bases and J dropped 4 bases, with 15 bases sitting between them. Germline V gene sequence: CDR1 SGHVS, CDR2 FNYEAQ. CDR3 amino acids: CASSAEAGLGANVLTF. CDR3 nucleotides: TGTGCCAGCAGCGCGGAGGCAGGGCTCGGGGCCAACGTCCTGACTTTC.

Remarks on this clonotype: Relative to the germline gene, one junction end is altered; a read error may explain this. The rearrangement links TRBV7-9 to TRBJ2-5; 12 bases agree with TRBD2. This CDR3 comprises 18 residues. Germline assignment: CDR1 SEHNR and CDR2 FQNEAQ (reference sequence). CDR3 sequence: CASSPGPLAGGGLKTQYF. In DNA, the CDR3 is TGCGCCAGCAGCCCGGGACCACTAGCGGGAGGCGGACTCAAGACCCAGTACTTC.